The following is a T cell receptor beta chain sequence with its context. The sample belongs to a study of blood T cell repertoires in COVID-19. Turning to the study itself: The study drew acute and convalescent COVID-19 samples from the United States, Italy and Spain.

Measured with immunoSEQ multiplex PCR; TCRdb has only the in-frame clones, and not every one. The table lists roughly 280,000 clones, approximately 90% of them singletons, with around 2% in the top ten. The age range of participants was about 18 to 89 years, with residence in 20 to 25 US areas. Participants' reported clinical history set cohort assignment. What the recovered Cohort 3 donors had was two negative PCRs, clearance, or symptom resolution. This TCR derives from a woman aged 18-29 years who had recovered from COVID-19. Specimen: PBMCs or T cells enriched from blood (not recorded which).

CDR3 nucleotides: TGTGCCAGCAGCCAAAGGAGCGGCCACACAGATACGCAGTATTTT. Translated, it gives CASSQRSGHTDTQYF. This chain connects TRBV3-1 (or the pseudogene TRBV3-2) to TRBJ2-3, with TRBD2 as a possible D gene (5 bases). Trimming removed 2 bases at V and 2 bases at J, with 11 bases between. CDR3 length equals 15 residues. Per the germline V gene, CDR1 is LGHDT and CDR2 is YNNKEL (reference sequence).